These 24 T cell receptor beta chains were sequenced from one sample in a study of beta chain features in type 1 diabetes. Expressed TCRB transcripts were sequenced because the entire RNA isolate underwent reverse transcription. Libraries were prepared by immunoSEQ multiplex PCR; TCRdb keeps only in-frame clonotypes and omits some of them. The top ten clones hold 2.2% of a sample with some 63,000 clones, roughly three fifths of them seen once. Material for sequencing was Tregs from blood. All receptors derive from a woman aged 18-35 years in good health.

To note about this clone: Germline and junction disagree at one end, which may indicate a read error. V gene TRBV10-3 combines with J gene TRBJ2-1, with TRBD2 matching over 12 bases. This CDR3 comprises 11 residues. The germline V gene encodes CDR1 ENHRY and CDR2 SYGVKD. The CDR3 region has the DNA TGTGCCGCCGCCTCTAGCGGGAGGGCTCTCTTC. It is translated as CAAASSGRALF.

This clone has a handful of counts. V gene TRBV18 combines with J gene TRBJ1-5; TRBD1 might be the D (6 bases). This CDR3 is 13 amino acids long. V was shortened by 3 bases and J by 8 bases, with 11 bases between the two germline ends. Germline loops: CDR1 KGHSH, CDR2 LQKENI. CDR3 sequence (DNA): TGTGCCAGCTCACCGGGGGGGGCGGAGCCCCAGCATTTT. Protein product: CASSPGGAEPQHF.

This clone was seen more than once but under ten times. The gene calls are TRBV5-1 and TRBJ2-1, with 9 positions matching TRBD1. The germline gives CDR1 SGHRS, CDR2 YFSETQ. V lost 5 bases and J lost 1; bases outside the gene matches: 4. The CDR3 runs to 15 residues. CDR3 DNA sequence: TGCGCCAGCAGGTCGACAGGGGGTTCCTACAATGAGCAGTTCTTC. This codes for CASRSTGGSYNEQFF.

This clone appeared a single time. This rearrangement joins TRBV6-5 to TRBJ1-4; D not certain. This CDR3 region has 15 residues. V shed 4 bases and J shed 8 bases, with 17 bases lying between them. Germline CDR1 MNHEY, CDR2 SVGAGI. CDR3 coding DNA: TGTGCCAGCAGTTCGCCCGCGGCCCAGTGGGAAAAACTGTTTTTT. Amino acids: CASSSPAAQWEKLFF.

The chain joins TRBV7-8 to TRBJ1-1, with D unclear. V lost 1 base to trimming and J lost 0 bases, with 6 bases between them. The CDR3 spans 14 residues. The germline CDR1 and CDR2 sequences are SGHVS and FQNEAQ. The CDR3 DNA is TGTGCCAGCAGCTTAGGTTCGGTGAACACTGAAGCTTTCTTT. As protein: CASSLGSVNTEAFF. The whole variable domain, filled in from reference TRBV7-8 and TRBJ1-1, reads GAGVSQSPRYKVAKRGQDVALRCDPISGHVSLFWYQQALGQGPEFLTYFQNEAQLDKSGLPSDRFFAERPEGSVSTLKIQRTQQEDSAVYLCASSLGSVNTEAFFGQGTRLTVV.

The gene calls are TRBV7-2 and TRBJ2-1, with D maybe TRBD2 (5 bases). The CDR3 is 11 amino acids. Trimming removed 4 bases from V and 10 bases from J, with 8 bases in between. Germline CDR1 reads SGHTA; CDR2 reads FQGNSA. The CDR3 is CASSSWREQFF. CDR3 coding DNA: TGTGCCAGCAGCTCCTGGAGGGAGCAGTTCTTC.

The chain links TRBV18 to TRBJ2-5, with 11 nucleotides matching TRBD2. Germline V gives CDR1 KGHSH, CDR2 LQKENI. V was pared by 6 bases and J by 0 bases, with 6 bases of the junction left unmatched. The CDR3 spans 16 residues. The CDR3 DNA reads TGTGCCAGCTCTCCAACTAGCGGGGGAGACCAAGAGACCCAGTACTTC. The encoded protein is CASSPTSGGDQETQYF.

The chain is built from TRBV2 and TRBJ2-3; D is unclear. Trimming took off 6 bases at V and 3 bases at J, with 7 bases between the two ends. This CDR3 region has 12 residues. Germline-derived CDR1 and CDR2 are SNHLY and FYNNEI. Written as DNA, the CDR3 is TGTGCCAGCAGGGTTGAGACAGATACGCAGTATTTT. Amino acid sequence: CASRVETDTQYF.

This clone came up a few times. The chain links TRBV7-8 to TRBJ1-2; D not certain. This CDR3 has 13 residues. The germline CDR1 and CDR2 sequences are SGHVS and FQNEAQ. V was clipped by 5 bases and J by 4 bases, with 11 bases between them. CDR3 nucleotides: TGTGCCAGCAGCCCCACAGTTTTCTATGGCTACACCTTC. The encoded protein is CASSPTVFYGYTF.

The rearrangement links TRBV11-2 to TRBJ2-5; TRBD2 is a possible D gene (6 bases). Germline assignment: CDR1 SGHAT and CDR2 FQNNGV. V shed 1 base and J shed 9 bases, with 9 bases lying between them. The CDR3 covers 12 residues. CDR3 in amino acids: CASSLGRAPQYF. Written as DNA, the CDR3 is TGTGCCAGCAGCTTAGGGAGGGCCCCCCAGTACTTC.

CDR3 sequence: CAFQGNTEAFF. DNA for the CDR3: TGTGCCTTTCAGGGGAACACTGAAGCTTTCTTT. The chain recombines TRBV2 with TRBJ1-1; possible D gene TRBD1, 5 bases. V lost 11 bases to trimming and J lost 1 base, with 8 bases between them. The CDR3 sequence is 11 residues long. Germline V gene lookup returns CDR1 SNHLY and CDR2 FYNNEI. Looking up the rest from reference TRBV2 and TRBJ1-1 gives the full variable domain: EPEVTQTPSHQVTQMGQEVILRCVPISNHLYFYWYRQILGQKVEFLVSFYNNEISEKSEIFDDQFSVERPDGSNFTLKIRSTKLEDSAMYFCAFQGNTEAFFGQGTRLTVV.

V gene TRBV10-3 combines with J gene TRBJ1-5; TRBD1 matches 7 bases. The V segment lost 6 bases and the J segment 9 bases; nucleotides outside the gene matches: 8. CDR1 is ENHRY and CDR2 is SYGVKD in the germline V gene. This CDR3 has 13 residues. This chain's CDR3 is CAISQGETSPQHF. CDR3 bases: TGTGCCATCAGCCAGGGGGAAACTTCGCCCCAGCATTTT.

This chain joins TRBV2 and TRBJ2-7, with a tentative D call TRBD1 (6 bases). With 8 bases removed from V and 2 bases from J, the gap between germline ends came to 13 bases. Looked up from germline, CDR1 is SNHLY and CDR2 is FYNNEI. This CDR3 spans 13 amino acids. CDR3 nucleotide sequence: TGTGCCAGCGTACAGGGATCACCCTACGAGCAGTACTTC. Protein sequence: CASVQGSPYEQYF.

V is TRBV29-1 and J is TRBJ1-2; maybe TRBD1 (5 bases). Per germline, CDR1 SQVTM and CDR2 ANQGSEA. The CDR3 is made up of 15 amino acids. CDR3 in amino acids: CSADFWRGSDYGYTF. The CDR3 coding sequence is TGCAGTGCAGACTTTTGGAGGGGAAGCGACTATGGCTACACCTTC. Using reference TRBV29-1 and TRBJ1-2 for the parts outside the CDR3, the full variable domain is SAVISQKPSRDICQRGTSLTIQCQVDSQVTMMFWYRQQPGQSLTLIATANQGSEATYESGFVIDKFPISRPNLTFSTLTVSNMSPEDSSIYLCSADFWRGSDYGYTFGSGTRLTVV.

This clone was seen a few times. This chain joins TRBV7-2 and TRBJ2-6; a weak D match, TRBD2 (5 bases). Looked up from germline, CDR1 is SGHTA and CDR2 is FQGNSA. The CDR3 runs 17 residues. V dropped 3 bases and J dropped 0 bases, with 12 bases sitting between them. The CDR3 loop reads CASSLGQAGSGANVLTF. CDR3 nucleotide sequence: TGTGCCAGCAGCTTGGGCCAGGCGGGCTCTGGGGCCAACGTCCTGACTTTC.

This sequence joins TRBV2 and TRBJ2-7; D perhaps matches TRBD1 (6 bases). The germline V and J ends were trimmed by 4 bases and 2 bases, with 15 bases remaining between them. The CDR3 has 15 amino acids. Germline V gives CDR1 SNHLY, CDR2 FYNNEI. The CDR3 spells CASSGAGDRPYEQYF. CDR3 nucleotide sequence: TGTGCCAGCAGTGGGGCAGGGGACCGCCCCTACGAGCAGTACTTC.

The chain employs TRBV19 and TRBJ2-7; 12 nucleotides agree with TRBD2. Germline V lookup: CDR1 LNHDA, CDR2 SQIVND (reference sequence). The CDR3 extends over 16 amino acids. Unmatched junction bases numbered 5, after V lost 5 bases and J lost 0 bases. CDR3 residues: CASSPKTSGSSYEQYF. In DNA, the CDR3 is TGTGCCAGTAGTCCCAAGACTAGCGGGAGCTCCTACGAGCAGTACTTC.

The chain links TRBV10-3 to TRBJ2-5; 9 bases agree with TRBD2. The better agreement between TRBJ2-7 and the DNA end casts doubt on the J call. CDR1 is ENHRY, CDR2 SYGVKD, per germline. CDR3 length: 16 amino acids. CDR3 amino acids: CAISDASGTASYEQYF. CDR3 nucleotide sequence: TGTGCCATCAGTGATGCTAGCGGGACTGCCTCCTACGAGCAGTACTTC.

The genes are TRBV10-3 and TRBJ2-2; perhaps TRBD1 as D (6 bases). This CDR3 is 14 amino acids long. The germline V and J ends were trimmed by 6 bases and 1 base, with 9 bases remaining between them. Germline values: CDR1 ENHRY, CDR2 SYGVKD. The CDR3 nucleotides read TGTGCCATCAGGCAACAGGGGAACACCGGGGAGCTGTTTTTT. It specifies CAIRQQGNTGELFF.

This clone was observed a handful of times. The chain uses TRBV25-1 and TRBJ2-7, with D possibly matching TRBD1 (5 bases). Germline CDR1 is MGHDK and CDR2 is SYGVNS. V was cut by 4 bases and J by 3 bases, with 10 bases left in between. This CDR3 region has 13 residues. The CDR3 nucleotides are TGTGCCAGCAGTGGGACACATGACTACGAGCAGTACTTC. It codes for CASSGTHDYEQYF.

The genes are TRBV6-6 and TRBJ1-5, with D perhaps matching TRBD1 (5 bases). V lost 0 bases and J 7 bases, leaving 10 bases between the germline ends. This CDR3 comprises 14 residues. Germline V CDR1 and CDR2: MNHNY, SVGAGI (reference sequence). The CDR3 region is CASSYSSGEQPQHF. DNA of the CDR3: TGTGCCAGCAGTTACTCCTCGGGGGAGCAGCCCCAGCATTTT.

The chain couples TRBV7-8 to TRBJ1-1, with D perhaps TRBD1 (6 bases). The CDR3 length is 17 residues. Trimming pared 5 bases from V and 6 bases from J, leaving 25 bases between. CDR1 SGHVS and CDR2 FQNEAQ come from the germline V gene. CDR3: CASSISERGGVGPEAFF. The CDR3 DNA reads as TGTGCCAGCAGCATCTCTGAAAGGGGGGGGGTAGGCCCTGAAGCTTTCTTT.

This clone was seen only a few times. V is TRBV6-1 and J is TRBJ2-7; 10 positions agree with TRBD1. Trimming took 8 bases from V and 7 from J; bases not matched to a gene: 5. Per the germline V gene, CDR1 is MNHNS and CDR2 is SASEGT. This CDR3 is built from 12 residues. The CDR3, as DNA: TGTGCCAGCGGGACAGGGGTTTATGAGCAGTACTTC. Translating gives CASGTGVYEQYF.

As DNA, the CDR3 is TGTGCCAGCAGCTTGAAGCGGGAAAGGACAGATACGCAGTATTTT. Its translation is CASSLKRERTDTQYF. The V and J genes are TRBV5-4 and TRBJ2-3; 7 nucleotides line up with TRBD2. CDR1 and CDR2 (germline): SGHNT, YYREEE (reference sequence). There are 15 residues in the CDR3. Germline trimming cut 1 base from V and 3 bases from J; bases unmatched to any gene: 5.